Listed below are T cell receptor beta chains from one sample, sequenced in a study of beta chain features in type 1 diabetes. Produced via immunoSEQ multiplex PCR; TCRdb's table is partial and in-frame only. The table has almost 350,000 clones, 20% seen once; the top ten hold 0.044%. Sequencing used naive CD4+ T cells from blood. The receptors originated from a woman aged 18 to 35 in good health. The CDR3 runs from the conserved cysteine through the conserved F or W. Fields, in order: J gene, clone size, V gene, D gene, CDR3 DNA, CDR3 protein. The D gene is left open where the match is weak. Size is stated for part of the rows, as once, few or many counts, or as a class when the clone is expanded.

j_gene: TRBJ2-1; abundance: -; v_gene: TRBV4-1; d_gene: -; CDR3nt: TGCGCCAGCAGCCAAGTCCCCAGCAATGAGCAGTTCTTC; CDR3aa: CASSQVPSNEQFF
j_gene: TRBJ1-1; abundance: few; v_gene: TRBV5-1; d_gene: TRBD1; CDR3nt: TGCGCCAGCAGCGCGAGAGGACACAGGGGTGCCACTGAAGCTTTCTTT; CDR3aa: CASSARGHRGATEAFF
j_gene: TRBJ1-4; abundance: -; v_gene: TRBV4-1; d_gene: -; CDR3nt: TGCGCCAGCAGCCGGAGGTCGGAGACAGGAAGGGAAAAACTGTTTTTT; CDR3aa: CASSRRSETGREKLFF
j_gene: TRBJ2-1; abundance: -; v_gene: TRBV7-7; d_gene: TRBD2; CDR3nt: TGTGCTAGCAGTCCCTCCAGCTTAGCGGGGAATGAGCAGTTCTTC; CDR3aa: CASSPSSLAGNEQFF
j_gene: TRBJ1-1; abundance: once; v_gene: TRBV5-1; d_gene: -; CDR3nt: TGCGCCAGCAGCTTCGGGCCCGGGGTCATGAACACTGAAGCTTTCTTT; CDR3aa: CASSFGPGVMNTEAFF
j_gene: TRBJ2-1; abundance: -; v_gene: TRBV5-4; d_gene: TRBD1; CDR3nt: TGTGCCAGCAGCACCCAGACAGGGAATGAGCAGTTCTTC; CDR3aa: CASSTQTGNEQFF
j_gene: TRBJ1-2; abundance: -; v_gene: TRBV4-1; d_gene: -; CDR3nt: TGCGCCAGCAGCCAATCCCCGGCGGGGCAGGTCTATGGCTACACCTTC; CDR3aa: CASSQSPAGQVYGYTF
j_gene: TRBJ1-2; abundance: -; v_gene: TRBV18; d_gene: -; CDR3nt: TGTGCCAGCTCACCGCCCGACAGTTCCAGCTATGGCTACACCTTC; CDR3aa: CASSPPDSSSYGYTF
j_gene: TRBJ2-5; abundance: few; v_gene: TRBV5-1; d_gene: TRBD2; CDR3nt: TGCGCCAGCAGCCTGTTGACTAGCGGGGGGGCGAAGACCCAGTACTTC; CDR3aa: CASSLLTSGGAKTQYF
j_gene: TRBJ2-7; abundance: few; v_gene: TRBV7-9; d_gene: TRBD2; CDR3nt: TGTGCCAGCAGCTTAGGAGCGGGAGGAACCAGGATTGGGGAGCAGTACTTC; CDR3aa: CASSLGAGGTRIGEQYF
j_gene: TRBJ2-1; abundance: few; v_gene: TRBV5-1; d_gene: TRBD2; CDR3nt: TGCGCCAGCAGCCCGACTAGCGGAAATTACAATGAGCAGTTCTTC; CDR3aa: CASSPTSGNYNEQFF
j_gene: TRBJ2-3; abundance: few; v_gene: TRBV5-1; d_gene: TRBD2; CDR3nt: TGCGCCAGCAGCTTGTCTGGGACTAGCTACGATACGCAGTATTTT; CDR3aa: CASSLSGTSYDTQYF
j_gene: TRBJ2-7; abundance: -; v_gene: TRBV25-1; d_gene: -; CDR3nt: TGTGCCAGCAGTGAATATCAGGGAAGCGAGCAGTACTTC; CDR3aa: CASSEYQGSEQYF
j_gene: TRBJ1-2; abundance: few; v_gene: TRBV6-5; d_gene: TRBD1; CDR3nt: TGTGCCAGCACGCGACAGGGGCCCACCTATGGCTACACCTTC; CDR3aa: CASTRQGPTYGYTF
j_gene: TRBJ1-1; abundance: few; v_gene: TRBV12-5; d_gene: -; CDR3nt: TGTGCTAGTGGTTTATGGCCGCAGAACACTGAAGCTTTCTTT; CDR3aa: CASGLWPQNTEAFF
j_gene: TRBJ1-1; abundance: -; v_gene: TRBV5-4; d_gene: TRBD1; CDR3nt: TGTGCCAGCAGCTTGGGACAGGGGTGGAACACTGAAGCTTTCTTT; CDR3aa: CASSLGQGWNTEAFF
j_gene: TRBJ1-1; abundance: -; v_gene: TRBV5-1; d_gene: -; CDR3nt: TGCGCCAGCAGCCTTGAGAGCAGGGTCGGGACTGAAGCTTTCTTT; CDR3aa: CASSLESRVGTEAFF
j_gene: TRBJ2-5; abundance: -; v_gene: TRBV7-9; d_gene: TRBD1; CDR3nt: TGTGCCAGCAGCTTAGACAGGGGCTGGGAGACCCAGTACTTC; CDR3aa: CASSLDRGWETQYF
j_gene: TRBJ1-2; abundance: -; v_gene: TRBV30; d_gene: -; CDR3nt: TGTGCCTGGACCCGGAGACCGACTAACTATGGCTACACCTTC; CDR3aa: CAWTRRPTNYGYTF
j_gene: TRBJ2-1; abundance: -; v_gene: TRBV25-1; d_gene: -; CDR3nt: TGTGCCAGCAGCCAAGGGGGAGTTGGGAAAAATGAGCAGTTCTTC; CDR3aa: CASSQGGVGKNEQFF
j_gene: TRBJ1-2; abundance: few; v_gene: TRBV25-1; d_gene: TRBD1; CDR3nt: TGTGCCAGCAGTCCACCCGGGACAGTTGACAACTATGGCTACACCTTC; CDR3aa: CASSPPGTVDNYGYTF
j_gene: TRBJ1-1; abundance: -; v_gene: TRBV30; d_gene: -; CDR3nt: TGTGCCTGGAGTGCAGACACTGAAGCTTTCTTT; CDR3aa: CAWSADTEAFF
j_gene: TRBJ1-5; abundance: few; v_gene: TRBV18; d_gene: -; CDR3nt: TGTGCCAGCTCCAAGGGGGGCAATCAGCCCCAGCATTTT; CDR3aa: CASSKGGNQPQHF
j_gene: TRBJ2-7; abundance: few; v_gene: TRBV18; d_gene: TRBD1; CDR3nt: TGTGCCAGCTCACCCGGGACAGGGCGGGCCGAGCAGTACTTC; CDR3aa: CASSPGTGRAEQYF
j_gene: TRBJ2-3; abundance: once; v_gene: TRBV4-3; d_gene: TRBD2; CDR3nt: TGCGCCAGCAGCCAAGAAGGACGGGGGGGGAAAGATACGCAGTATTTT; CDR3aa: CASSQEGRGGKDTQYF
j_gene: TRBJ1-6; abundance: -; v_gene: TRBV7-9; d_gene: -; CDR3nt: TGTGCCAGCAGCAGCCACACGACAGGTGATTCACCCCTCCACTTT; CDR3aa: CASSSHTTGDSPLHF
j_gene: TRBJ2-3; abundance: few; v_gene: TRBV20-1; d_gene: -; CDR3nt: TGCAGTGCTGGACTGGATACGCAGTATTTT; CDR3aa: CSAGLDTQYF
j_gene: TRBJ2-1; abundance: -; v_gene: TRBV11-3; d_gene: -; CDR3nt: TGTGCCAGCAGCTGGGGACTCGACAATGAGCAGTTCTTC; CDR3aa: CASSWGLDNEQFF
j_gene: TRBJ2-7; abundance: -; v_gene: TRBV4-2; d_gene: TRBD1; CDR3nt: TGTGCCAGCAGTTCCACAGGGGGCACCTACGAGCAGTACTTC; CDR3aa: CASSSTGGTYEQYF
j_gene: TRBJ2-7; abundance: few; v_gene: TRBV5-1; d_gene: -; CDR3nt: TGCGCCAGCAGCTTGGTTTGGGGCCCCTACGAGCAGTACTTC; CDR3aa: CASSLVWGPYEQYF
j_gene: TRBJ1-4; abundance: few; v_gene: TRBV6-6; d_gene: -; CDR3nt: TGTGCCAGTGTAGCCGGGAACCTTAATGAAAAACTGTTTTTT; CDR3aa: CASVAGNLNEKLFF
j_gene: TRBJ2-1; abundance: many; v_gene: TRBV14; d_gene: -; CDR3nt: TGTGCCAGCAGCCAAGGAGGCAATGAGCAGTTCTTC; CDR3aa: CASSQGGNEQFF
j_gene: TRBJ2-3; abundance: -; v_gene: TRBV29-1; d_gene: -; CDR3nt: TGCAGCGTTGCTAGCCGACCCACAGATACGCAGTATTTT; CDR3aa: CSVASRPTDTQYF
j_gene: TRBJ2-7; abundance: -; v_gene: TRBV18; d_gene: TRBD2; CDR3nt: TGTGCCAGCTCACCGGTCCTAGCGGGAACCTACGAGCAGTACTTC; CDR3aa: CASSPVLAGTYEQYF
j_gene: TRBJ1-5; abundance: few; v_gene: TRBV4-2; d_gene: -; CDR3nt: TGTGCCAGCAGCCAAGCCGGGGGAGGACAGCCCCAGCATTTT; CDR3aa: CASSQAGGGQPQHF
j_gene: TRBJ2-1; abundance: -; v_gene: TRBV5-1; d_gene: TRBD2; CDR3nt: TGCGCCAGCAGCGGGACTAGGGCTGAGCAGTTCTTC; CDR3aa: CASSGTRAEQFF
j_gene: TRBJ1-2; abundance: few; v_gene: TRBV30; d_gene: -; CDR3nt: TGTGCCTGGAGTGAGGAGGGATCAGACTATGGCTACACCTTC; CDR3aa: CAWSEEGSDYGYTF
j_gene: TRBJ2-2; abundance: few; v_gene: TRBV15; d_gene: -; CDR3nt: TGTGCCACCAGCCCGCGGAACCGGGGCGGGGAGCTGTTTTTT; CDR3aa: CATSPRNRGGELFF
j_gene: TRBJ2-7; abundance: -; v_gene: TRBV7-2; d_gene: TRBD1; CDR3nt: TGTGCCAGCAGCTTACGTGGGACAGGGGCCTACGAGCAGTACTTC; CDR3aa: CASSLRGTGAYEQYF
j_gene: TRBJ1-2; abundance: few; v_gene: TRBV4-2; d_gene: TRBD1; CDR3nt: TGTGCCAGCAGCCAAGATTTCCAGGGGGGACGGGGCTACACCTTC; CDR3aa: CASSQDFQGGRGYTF
j_gene: TRBJ1-2; abundance: few; v_gene: TRBV29-1; d_gene: -; CDR3nt: TGCAGCGTTGGCCTTCCGCTCACGGGAGGCTACACCTTC; CDR3aa: CSVGLPLTGGYTF
j_gene: TRBJ1-1; abundance: -; v_gene: TRBV9; d_gene: TRBD1; CDR3nt: TGTGCCAGCAGCGCCCCGGGGGCAGGGGGCACTGAAGCTTTCTTT; CDR3aa: CASSAPGAGGTEAFF
j_gene: TRBJ2-1; abundance: -; v_gene: TRBV18; d_gene: TRBD2; CDR3nt: TGTGCCAGCTCCCCTTCTAGCGGGGGGGCGGATGAGCAGTTCTTC; CDR3aa: CASSPSSGGADEQFF
j_gene: TRBJ1-1; abundance: -; v_gene: TRBV29-1; d_gene: TRBD1; CDR3nt: TGCAGCGTGGAGTTAGACAGGGGGCGCGCAGCTTTCTTT; CDR3aa: CSVELDRGRAAFF
j_gene: TRBJ2-6; abundance: -; v_gene: TRBV7-9; d_gene: -; CDR3nt: TGTGCCAGCAGGCTGGGTCAGGGCGTATCTGGGGCCAACGTCCTGACTTTC; CDR3aa: CASRLGQGVSGANVLTF
j_gene: TRBJ2-7; abundance: -; v_gene: TRBV7-2; d_gene: TRBD1; CDR3nt: TGTGCCAGCAGCTTAGCTTCAGGGGGCTCCTACGAGCAGTACTTC; CDR3aa: CASSLASGGSYEQYF
j_gene: TRBJ1-4; abundance: -; v_gene: TRBV9; d_gene: -; CDR3nt: TGTGCCAGCAGCGTAGAACCGGCAACTAATGAAAAACTGTTTTTT; CDR3aa: CASSVEPATNEKLFF
j_gene: TRBJ1-1; abundance: -; v_gene: TRBV9; d_gene: -; CDR3nt: TGTGCCAGCAGCGGGACCGGGGGGAACACTGAAGCTTTCTTT; CDR3aa: CASSGTGGNTEAFF
j_gene: TRBJ2-5; abundance: -; v_gene: TRBV5-1; d_gene: -; CDR3nt: TGCGCCAGCAGCTCTCGGGGGGCCCAAGAGACCCAGTACTTC; CDR3aa: CASSSRGAQETQYF
j_gene: TRBJ1-5; abundance: -; v_gene: TRBV28; d_gene: TRBD1; CDR3nt: TGTGCCAGCACAACGACAGGGGGACCCCAGCATTTT; CDR3aa: CASTTTGGPQHF
j_gene: TRBJ1-3; abundance: few; v_gene: TRBV30; d_gene: -; CDR3nt: TGTGCCTGGAACCAGGTCTCTGGAAACACCATATATTTT; CDR3aa: CAWNQVSGNTIYF
j_gene: TRBJ2-3; abundance: few; v_gene: TRBV4-3; d_gene: -; CDR3nt: TGCGCCAGCAGTCGCGGACAGAGTAACGCAGATACGCAGTATTTT; CDR3aa: CASSRGQSNADTQYF
j_gene: TRBJ2-7; abundance: few; v_gene: TRBV11-2; d_gene: -; CDR3nt: TGTGCCAGCAGCTTAGTATCTAGCTACTACGAGCAGTACTTC; CDR3aa: CASSLVSSYYEQYF
j_gene: TRBJ1-2; abundance: -; v_gene: TRBV7-9; d_gene: -; CDR3nt: TGTGCCAGCAGCTTAAATCCAGGTGGCTACACCTTC; CDR3aa: CASSLNPGGYTF
j_gene: TRBJ2-3; abundance: few; v_gene: TRBV7-2; d_gene: -; CDR3nt: TGTGCCAGCAGCTTAGACGGAGGCACAGATACGCAGTATTTT; CDR3aa: CASSLDGGTDTQYF
j_gene: TRBJ2-7; abundance: few; v_gene: TRBV23-1; d_gene: -; CDR3nt: TGCGCCAGCAGTCAATCAAGTTTATTGGAGACAGACCAATACGAGCAGTACTTC; CDR3aa: CASSQSSLLETDQYEQYF
j_gene: TRBJ2-1; abundance: -; v_gene: TRBV4-3; d_gene: TRBD2; CDR3nt: TGCGCCAGCAGCCCTAGCGGGGGGGTTTACAATGAGCAGTTCTTC; CDR3aa: CASSPSGGVYNEQFF
j_gene: TRBJ2-2; abundance: -; v_gene: TRBV2; d_gene: -; CDR3nt: TGTGCCAGCAGTGAACAGGGGAACACCGGGGAGCTGTTTTTT; CDR3aa: CASSEQGNTGELFF
j_gene: TRBJ2-7; abundance: few; v_gene: TRBV4-2; d_gene: -; CDR3nt: TGTGCCAGCAGCCCCTCGACCCTAGCTGTCCACGAGCAGTACTTC; CDR3aa: CASSPSTLAVHEQYF